The 9 T cell receptor beta chains below were found in one sample sequenced in a study of T-cell memory formation after mild COVID-19 listed by TCRdb under 2021. Receptor libraries were prepared by 5' RACE. This sample was sequenced with an Illumina NovaSeq 6000. TCRdb handled the public reads itself, with Q25 trimming in fastp and clone calling in MiXCR, and kept productive beta chains. Rows are unified per CDR3 protein, each entry keeping the most common DNA and genes. Here the sample has 50,000 to 75,000 distinct CDR3 sequences; 9.3% occur a single time. Of the sample, about 1% falls within the top ten clones. Material for sequencing was PBMCs or a T cell subset sorted from them (not recorded which). The receptors shown here come from a man younger than 30 who had mild COVID-19 (a few samples of this study predate the infection). The sample titles of this study are shuffled in the database, so cell type and time point are left out; the donor was told from shared clones.

This clonotype was observed a handful of times. V is TRBV28 and J is TRBJ2-3, with 8 bases lining up with TRBD2. The V and J ends lost 4 bases and 3 bases, in that order; junction bases with no gene match: 6. This CDR3 comprises 15 residues. The V gene's germline CDR1 is MDHEN and CDR2 SYDVKM. The CDR3 loop reads CASSSHGGGTDTQYF. CDR3 nucleotides: TGTGCCAGCAGTTCACACGGGGGGGGAACAGATACGCAGTATTTT.

The sample holds a few counts of this clonotype. The V and J genes are TRBV4-2 and TRBJ2-6; the D gene is possibly TRBD2 (6 bases). The V gene's germline CDR1 is LGHNA and CDR2 YNFKEQ. V lost 1 base and J 4 bases, leaving 14 bases between the germline ends. The CDR3 is 17 residues long. The CDR3 loop is CASSQVAGFGGANVLTF. The CDR3 DNA is TGTGCCAGCAGCCAAGTGGCGGGATTTGGCGGGGCCAACGTCCTGACTTTC.

The CDR3 DNA reads as TGTGCCAGCAGCTTAGGGCAGGCGGGGAAAGCTTTCTTT. Translation: CASSLGQAGKAFF. J is TRBJ1-1 and V is TRBV7-9, with D unresolved. The V gene lost 1 base and the J gene lost 9 bases, with 12 bases spanning the gap. Germline values: CDR1 SEHNR, CDR2 FQNEAQ (reference sequence). The CDR3 sequence is 13 residues long.

This clonotype has only a few counts. The genes are TRBV11-1 and TRBJ2-5; 7 positions match TRBD1. The V gene's germline CDR1 is SGHAT and CDR2 FQDESV (reference sequence). Trimming took 6 bases from V and 3 from J; bases not matched to a gene: 10. CDR3 length: 15 residues. Here the CDR3 DNA reads TGTGCCAGCAGGAACCGGGACAGAGGGGAAGAGACCCAGTACTTC. Protein: CASRNRDRGEETQYF.

This clonotype was observed a handful of times. The V gene is TRBV4-2, the J gene TRBJ1-2; unclear D gene. Looked up from germline, CDR1 is LGHNA and CDR2 is YNFKEQ. V was pared by 0 bases and J by 1 base, with 9 bases between. The length of the CDR3 is 15 residues. The CDR3 loop is CASSQDRLSNYGYTF. The CDR3 bases are TGTGCCAGCAGCCAAGATAGATTAAGTAACTATGGCTACACCTTC.

This clonotype was found a few times. The CDR3 here is CASSQETGLAGGMWTQYF. CDR3 sequence (DNA): TGCGCCAGCAGCCAGGAAACTGGACTAGCGGGGGGGATGTGGACCCAGTACTTC. V and J are TRBV4-3 and TRBJ2-5, with 15 bases fitting TRBD2. The junction had 12 bases not matched to a gene; V was cut back by 3 bases and J by 7 bases. Germline CDR1 reads LGHNA; CDR2 reads YSLEER. CDR3 length equals 18 residues.

This clonotype was observed a few times. V usage is TRBV12-3 or TRBV12-4 and J usage is TRBJ2-1, with a possible D match to TRBD1 (5 bases). This CDR3 is built from 12 residues. With 3 bases removed from V and 5 bases from J, the gap between germline ends came to 5 bases. This chain's CDR3 is CASSFRDNEQFF. The DNA for the CDR3 is TGTGCCAGCAGTTTCAGGGACAATGAGCAGTTCTTC.

The rearrangement links TRBV5-1 to TRBJ2-1; 9 bases fit TRBD1. The V gene's germline CDR1 is SGHRS and CDR2 YFSETQ. The trim removed 5 bases at V and 4 bases at J, leaving 10 bases unmatched. The CDR3 length is 16 residues. This chain's CDR3 is CASRFRTGALYNEQFF. The CDR3 region has the DNA TGCGCCAGCAGATTTCGGACAGGGGCCCTTTACAATGAGCAGTTCTTC.

The genes are TRBV7-2 and TRBJ2-3; 9 positions agree with TRBD2. CDR3 length: 16 amino acids. J gave up 2 bases and V 5 bases, and 8 bases lay outside the gene matches. The V gene's germline CDR1 is SGHTA and CDR2 FQGNSA. The CDR3 protein is CASSQVAGAATDTQYF. The CDR3 DNA reads as TGTGCCAGCAGCCAGGTAGCGGGGGCCGCCACAGATACGCAGTATTTT. Filled out from reference TRBV7-2 and TRBJ2-3, the complete variable domain reads GAGVSQSPSNKVTEKGKDVELRCDPISGHTALYWYRQSLGQGLEFLIYFQGNSAPDKSGLPSDRFSAERTGGSVSTLTIQRTQQEDSAVYLCASSQVAGAATDTQYFGPGTRLTVL.